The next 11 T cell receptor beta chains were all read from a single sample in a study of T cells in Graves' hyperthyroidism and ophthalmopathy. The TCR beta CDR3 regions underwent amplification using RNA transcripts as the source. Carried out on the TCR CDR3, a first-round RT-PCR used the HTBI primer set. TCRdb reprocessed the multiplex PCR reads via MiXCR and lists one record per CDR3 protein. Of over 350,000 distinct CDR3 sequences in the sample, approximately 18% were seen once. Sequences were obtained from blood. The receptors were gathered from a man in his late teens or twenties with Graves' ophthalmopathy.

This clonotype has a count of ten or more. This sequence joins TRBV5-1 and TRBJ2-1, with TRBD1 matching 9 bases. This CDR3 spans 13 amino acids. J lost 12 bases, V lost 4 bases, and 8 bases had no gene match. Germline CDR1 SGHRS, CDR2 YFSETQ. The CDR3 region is CASSEGTGSGQFF. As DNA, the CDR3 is TGCGCCAGCAGCGAAGGGACAGGGAGTGGGCAGTTCTTC.

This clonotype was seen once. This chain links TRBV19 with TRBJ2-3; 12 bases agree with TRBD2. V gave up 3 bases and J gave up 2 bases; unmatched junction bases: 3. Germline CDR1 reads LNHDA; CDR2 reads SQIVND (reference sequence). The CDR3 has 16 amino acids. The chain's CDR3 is CASSMTSGGVTDTQYF. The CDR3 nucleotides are TGTGCCAGTAGTATGACTAGCGGGGGCGTCACAGATACGCAGTATTTT. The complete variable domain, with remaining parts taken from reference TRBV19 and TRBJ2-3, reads DGGITQSPKYLFRKEGQNVTLSCEQNLNHDAMYWYRQDPGQGLRLIYYSQIVNDFQKGDIAEGYSVSREKKESFPLTVTSAQKNPTAFYLCASSMTSGGVTDTQYFGPGTRLTVL.

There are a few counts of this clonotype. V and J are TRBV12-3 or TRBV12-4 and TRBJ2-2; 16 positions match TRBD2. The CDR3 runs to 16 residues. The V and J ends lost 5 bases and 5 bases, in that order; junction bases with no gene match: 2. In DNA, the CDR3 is TGTGCCAGCAGTGGGACTAGCGGGGGGGATACCGGGGAGCTGTTTTTT. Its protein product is CASSGTSGGDTGELFF.

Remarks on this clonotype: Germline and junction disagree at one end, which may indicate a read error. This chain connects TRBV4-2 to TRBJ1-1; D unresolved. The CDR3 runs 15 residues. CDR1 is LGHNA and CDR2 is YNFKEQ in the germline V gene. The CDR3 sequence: CASSQGTQLNTEALF. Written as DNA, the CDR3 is TGTGCCAGCAGCCAGGGAACACAGCTGAACACTGAAGCTCTCTTT.

The CDR3 DNA is TGCGCCAGCAGCAGGACCGGGACAGTGCCAGGGGAGACCCAGTACTTC. Its translation is CASSRTGTVPGETQYF. The V gene is TRBV4-1, the J gene TRBJ2-5, with 7 bases identical to TRBD1. V was clipped by 5 bases and J by 5 bases; unmatched bases: 14. CDR1 and CDR2 (germline): MGHRA, YSYEKL. This CDR3 is built from 16 residues.

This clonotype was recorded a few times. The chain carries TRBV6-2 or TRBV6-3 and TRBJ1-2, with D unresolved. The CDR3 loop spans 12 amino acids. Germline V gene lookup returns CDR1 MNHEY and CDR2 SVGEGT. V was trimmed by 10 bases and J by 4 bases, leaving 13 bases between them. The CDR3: CATIWRGYGYTF. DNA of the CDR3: TGTGCCACCATCTGGCGGGGCTATGGCTACACCTTC.

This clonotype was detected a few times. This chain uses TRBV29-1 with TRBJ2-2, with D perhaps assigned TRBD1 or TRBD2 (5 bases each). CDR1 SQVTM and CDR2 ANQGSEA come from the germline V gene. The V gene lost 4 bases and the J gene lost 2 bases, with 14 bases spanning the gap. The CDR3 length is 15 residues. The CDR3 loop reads CSVVTGLLNTGELFF. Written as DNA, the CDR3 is TGCAGCGTTGTTACAGGACTTCTTAACACCGGGGAGCTGTTTTTT.

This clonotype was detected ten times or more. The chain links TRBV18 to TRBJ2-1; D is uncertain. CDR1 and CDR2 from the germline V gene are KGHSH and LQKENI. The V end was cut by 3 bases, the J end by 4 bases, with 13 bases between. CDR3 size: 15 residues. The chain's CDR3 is CASSPSGPAYNEQFF. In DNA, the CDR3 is TGTGCCAGCTCACCTTCGGGCCCGGCTTACAATGAGCAGTTCTTC.

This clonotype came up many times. The CDR3 is CASTTGWGGAGEQYF. CDR3 DNA sequence: TGTGCCAGCACCACCGGGTGGGGGGGGGCGGGCGAGCAGTACTTC. The V gene is TRBV27, the J gene TRBJ2-7; weak D call: TRBD2 (7 bases). Germline V gene sequence: CDR1 MNHEY, CDR2 SMNVEV (reference sequence). The CDR3 extends over 15 amino acids. V dropped 7 bases and J dropped 6 bases, with 22 bases sitting between them.

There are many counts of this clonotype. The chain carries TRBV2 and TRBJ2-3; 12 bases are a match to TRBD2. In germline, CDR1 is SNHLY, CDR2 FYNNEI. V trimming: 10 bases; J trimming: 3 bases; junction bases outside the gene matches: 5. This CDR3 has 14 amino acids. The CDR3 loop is CATRGTSGTDTQYF. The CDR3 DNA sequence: TGTGCCACTCGGGGGACTAGCGGGACAGATACGCAGTATTTT.

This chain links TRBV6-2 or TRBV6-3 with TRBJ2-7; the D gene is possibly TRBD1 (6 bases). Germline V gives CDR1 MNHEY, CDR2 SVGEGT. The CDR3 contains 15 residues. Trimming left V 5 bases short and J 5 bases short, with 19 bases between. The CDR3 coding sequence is TGTGCCAGCAGTCCCTTGTGGGGGCGTTTCAACGAGCAGTACTTC. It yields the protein CASSPLWGRFNEQYF.